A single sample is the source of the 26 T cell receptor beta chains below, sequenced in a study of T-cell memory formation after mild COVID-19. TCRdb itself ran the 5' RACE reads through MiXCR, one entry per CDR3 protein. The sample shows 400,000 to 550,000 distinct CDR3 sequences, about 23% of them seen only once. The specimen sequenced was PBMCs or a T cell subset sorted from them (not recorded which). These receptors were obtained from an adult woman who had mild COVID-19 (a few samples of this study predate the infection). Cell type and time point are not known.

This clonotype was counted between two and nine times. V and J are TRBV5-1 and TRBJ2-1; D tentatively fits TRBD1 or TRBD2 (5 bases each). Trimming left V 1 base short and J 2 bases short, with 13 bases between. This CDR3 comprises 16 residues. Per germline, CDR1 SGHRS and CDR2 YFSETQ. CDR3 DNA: TGCGCCAGCAGCTTGATCGGGGCAACTACCTACAATGAGCAGTTCTTC. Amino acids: CASSLIGATTYNEQFF.

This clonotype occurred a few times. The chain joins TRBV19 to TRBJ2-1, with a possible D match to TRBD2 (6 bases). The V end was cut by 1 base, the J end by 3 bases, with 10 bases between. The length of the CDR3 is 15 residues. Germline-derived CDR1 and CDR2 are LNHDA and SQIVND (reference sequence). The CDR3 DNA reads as TGTGCCAGTAGTATAGCGGGGGATCTCTACAATGAGCAGTTCTTC. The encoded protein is CASSIAGDLYNEQFF.

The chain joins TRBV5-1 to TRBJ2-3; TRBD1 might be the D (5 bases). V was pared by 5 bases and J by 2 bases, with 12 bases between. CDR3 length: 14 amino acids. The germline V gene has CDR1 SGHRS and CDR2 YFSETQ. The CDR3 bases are TGCGCCAGCAGTCCGGAACAGGACACAGATACGCAGTATTTT. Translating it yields CASSPEQDTDTQYF. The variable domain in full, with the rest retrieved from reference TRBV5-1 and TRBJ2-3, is KAGVTQTPRYLIKTRGQQVTLSCSPISGHRSVSWYQQTPGQGLQFLFEYFSETQRNKGNFPGRFSGRQFSNSRSEMNVSTLELGDSALYLCASSPEQDTDTQYFGPGTRLTVL.

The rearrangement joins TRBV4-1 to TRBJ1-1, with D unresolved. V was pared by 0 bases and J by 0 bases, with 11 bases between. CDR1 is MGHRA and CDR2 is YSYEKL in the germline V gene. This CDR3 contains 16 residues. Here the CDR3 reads CASSQDSFPMNTEAFF. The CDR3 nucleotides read TGCGCCAGCAGCCAAGATTCCTTCCCTATGAACACTGAAGCTTTCTTT.

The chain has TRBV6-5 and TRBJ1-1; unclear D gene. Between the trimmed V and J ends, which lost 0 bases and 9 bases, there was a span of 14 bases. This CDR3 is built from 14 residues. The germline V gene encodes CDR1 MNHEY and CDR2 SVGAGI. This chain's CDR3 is CASSYSSVEDKAFF. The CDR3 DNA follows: TGTGCCAGCAGTTACTCGTCAGTAGAGGATAAAGCTTTCTTT.

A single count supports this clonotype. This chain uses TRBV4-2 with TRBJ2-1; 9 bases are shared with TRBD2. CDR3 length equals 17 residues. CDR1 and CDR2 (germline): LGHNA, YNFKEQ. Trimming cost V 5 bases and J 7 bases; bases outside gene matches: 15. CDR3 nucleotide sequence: TGTGCCAGCAGCACCAGAGGCGCGGGGGGGCCGGAGAATGAGCAGTTCTTC. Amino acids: CASSTRGAGGPENEQFF.

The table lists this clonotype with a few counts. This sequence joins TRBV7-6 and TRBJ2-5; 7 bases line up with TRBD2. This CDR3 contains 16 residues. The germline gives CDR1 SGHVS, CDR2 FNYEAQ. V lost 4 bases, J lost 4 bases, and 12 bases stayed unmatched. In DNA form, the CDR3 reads TGTGCCAGCAGCTCCGTCCTAAGGCGGGGGAGAGAGACCCAGTACTTC. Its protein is CASSSVLRRGRETQYF.

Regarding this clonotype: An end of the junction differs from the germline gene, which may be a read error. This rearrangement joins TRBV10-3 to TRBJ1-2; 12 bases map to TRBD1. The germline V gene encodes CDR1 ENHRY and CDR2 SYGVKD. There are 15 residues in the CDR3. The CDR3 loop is CDISERDRGLYGYTF. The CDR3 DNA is TGTGACATCAGTGAGCGGGACAGGGGGCTCTATGGCTACACCTTC.

The CDR3 here is CASSPRQAHTGELFF. CDR3 nucleotides: TGTGCCAGCAGTCCCAGACAGGCCCACACCGGGGAGCTGTTTTTT. This chain connects TRBV12-3 or TRBV12-4 to TRBJ2-2; a possible D gene is TRBD1 (6 bases). V shed 5 bases and J shed 3 bases, with 13 bases lying between them. CDR3 length equals 15 residues.

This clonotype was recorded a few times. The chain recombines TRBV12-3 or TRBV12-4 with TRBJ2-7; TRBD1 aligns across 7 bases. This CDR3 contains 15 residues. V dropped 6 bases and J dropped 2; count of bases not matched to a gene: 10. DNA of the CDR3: TGTGCCAGCAGCCCCATCCGGGACAGAACCTACGAGCAGTACTTC. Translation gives CASSPIRDRTYEQYF.

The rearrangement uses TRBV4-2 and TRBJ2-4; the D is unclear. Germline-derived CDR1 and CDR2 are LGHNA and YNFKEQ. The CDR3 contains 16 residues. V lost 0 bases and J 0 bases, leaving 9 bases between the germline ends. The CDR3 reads CASSQESNQAKNIQYF. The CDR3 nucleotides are TGTGCCAGCAGCCAAGAGAGCAATCAAGCCAAAAACATTCAGTACTTC.

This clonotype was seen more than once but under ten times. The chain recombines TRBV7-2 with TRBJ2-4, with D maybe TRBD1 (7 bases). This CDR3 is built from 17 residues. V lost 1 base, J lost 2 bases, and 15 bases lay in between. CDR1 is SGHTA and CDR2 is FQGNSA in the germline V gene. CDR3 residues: CASSLEGGGRTKNIQYF. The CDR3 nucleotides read TGTGCCAGCAGCTTAGAAGGAGGGGGCCGGACCAAAAACATTCAGTACTTC.

DNA of the CDR3: TGTGCCAGCAGCTTACGATCCCCCGAGCAGTACTTC. Amino acids: CASSLRSPEQYF. V usage is TRBV11-2 and J usage is TRBJ2-7; no reliable D call. The V gene lost 2 bases and the J gene lost 6 bases, with 8 bases spanning the gap. The CDR3 is 12 amino acids. Germline loops: CDR1 SGHAT, CDR2 FQNNGV.

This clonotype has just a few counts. The CDR3 region has the DNA TGTGCCAGCAGCGCCAGACAGCCGAACACCGGGGAGCTGTTTTTT. Protein: CASSARQPNTGELFF. This chain joins TRBV7-9 and TRBJ2-2, with a weak D call TRBD1 (5 bases). Germline V gene data show CDR1 as SEHNR and CDR2 as FQNEAQ (reference sequence). The length of the CDR3 is 15 residues. V lost 5 bases and J 0 bases, leaving 10 bases between the germline ends.

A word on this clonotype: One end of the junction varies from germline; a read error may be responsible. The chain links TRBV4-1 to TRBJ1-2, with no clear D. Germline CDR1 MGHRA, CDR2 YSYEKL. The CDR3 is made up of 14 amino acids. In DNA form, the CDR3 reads TGCGTCAGCAGCCAAGCAGTCACTAACTATGGCTACACCTTC. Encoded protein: CVSSQAVTNYGYTF.

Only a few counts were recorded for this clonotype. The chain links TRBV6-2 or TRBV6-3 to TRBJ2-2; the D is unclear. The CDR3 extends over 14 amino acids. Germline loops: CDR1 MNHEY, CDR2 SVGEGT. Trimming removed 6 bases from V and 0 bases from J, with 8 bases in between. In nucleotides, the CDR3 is TGTGCCAGCAGGGTGGGAACGAACACCGGGGAGCTGTTTTTT. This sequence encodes CASRVGTNTGELFF.

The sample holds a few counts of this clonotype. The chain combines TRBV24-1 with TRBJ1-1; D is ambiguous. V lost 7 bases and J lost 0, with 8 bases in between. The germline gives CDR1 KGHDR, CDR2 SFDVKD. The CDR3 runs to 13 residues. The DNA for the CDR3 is TGTGCCACCAGCCCTGGTATGAACACTGAAGCTTTCTTT. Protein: CATSPGMNTEAFF.

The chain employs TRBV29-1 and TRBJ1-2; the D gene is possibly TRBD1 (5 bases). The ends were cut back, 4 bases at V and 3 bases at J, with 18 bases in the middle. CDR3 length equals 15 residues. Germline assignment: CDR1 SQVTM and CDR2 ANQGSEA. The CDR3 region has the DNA TGCAGCGTTGTCTTCCCGTTCAGGGTCGACTATGGCTACACCTTC. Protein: CSVVFPFRVDYGYTF.

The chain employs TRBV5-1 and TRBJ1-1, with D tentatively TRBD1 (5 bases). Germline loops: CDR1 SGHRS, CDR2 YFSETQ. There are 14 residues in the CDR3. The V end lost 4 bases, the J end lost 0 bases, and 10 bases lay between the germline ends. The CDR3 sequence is CASSKGILNTEAFF. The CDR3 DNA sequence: TGCGCCAGCAGCAAGGGGATACTGAACACTGAAGCTTTCTTT. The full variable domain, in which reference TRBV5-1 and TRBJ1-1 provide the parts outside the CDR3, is KAGVTQTPRYLIKTRGQQVTLSCSPISGHRSVSWYQQTPGQGLQFLFEYFSETQRNKGNFPGRFSGRQFSNSRSEMNVSTLELGDSALYLCASSKGILNTEAFFGQGTRLTVV.

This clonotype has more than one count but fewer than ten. The CDR3, as DNA: TGTGCCAGCAGTTTGAGTGAGACAGGGCCCTATGGCTACACCTTC. Translated: CASSLSETGPYGYTF. The rearrangement uses TRBV12-3 or TRBV12-4 and TRBJ1-2, with 7 bases lining up with TRBD1. The CDR3 has 15 amino acids. J gave up 4 bases and V 3 bases, and 8 bases lay outside the gene matches.

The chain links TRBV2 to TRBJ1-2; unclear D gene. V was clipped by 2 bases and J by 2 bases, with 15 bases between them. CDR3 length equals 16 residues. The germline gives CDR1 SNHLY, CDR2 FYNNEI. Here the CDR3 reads CASSEPPSGENYGYTF. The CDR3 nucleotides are TGTGCCAGCAGTGAACCGCCCTCGGGAGAAAACTATGGCTACACCTTC.

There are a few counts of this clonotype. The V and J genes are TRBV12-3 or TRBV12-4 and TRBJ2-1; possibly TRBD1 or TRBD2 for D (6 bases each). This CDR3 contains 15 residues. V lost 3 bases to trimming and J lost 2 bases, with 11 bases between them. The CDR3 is CASSFWGAAYNEQFF. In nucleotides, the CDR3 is TGTGCCAGCAGTTTTTGGGGGGCTGCCTACAATGAGCAGTTCTTC.

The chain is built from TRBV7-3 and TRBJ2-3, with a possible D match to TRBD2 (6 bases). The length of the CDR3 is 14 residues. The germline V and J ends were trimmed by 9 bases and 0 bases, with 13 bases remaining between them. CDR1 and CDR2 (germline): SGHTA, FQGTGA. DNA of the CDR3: TGTGCCAGTCTATCGGGAGAAAGCACAGATACGCAGTATTTT. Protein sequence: CASLSGESTDTQYF. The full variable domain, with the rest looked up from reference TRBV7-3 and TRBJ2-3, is GAGVSQTPSNKVTEKGKYVELRCDPISGHTALYWYRQSLGQGPEFLIYFQGTGAADDSGLPNDRFFAVRPEGSVSTLKIQRTERGDSAVYLCASLSGESTDTQYFGPGTRLTVL.

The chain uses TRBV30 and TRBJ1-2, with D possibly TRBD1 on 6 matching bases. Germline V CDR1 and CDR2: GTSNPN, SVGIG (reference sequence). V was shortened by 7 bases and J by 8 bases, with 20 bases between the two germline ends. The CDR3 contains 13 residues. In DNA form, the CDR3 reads TGTGCCTTGCAGGGATCAGGGGAGATCGGCTACACCTTC. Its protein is CALQGSGEIGYTF.

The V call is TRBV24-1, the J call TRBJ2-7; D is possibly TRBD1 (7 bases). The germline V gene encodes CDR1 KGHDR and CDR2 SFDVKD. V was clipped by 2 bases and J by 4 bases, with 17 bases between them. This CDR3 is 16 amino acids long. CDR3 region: CATSDSTGEALYEQYF. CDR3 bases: TGTGCCACCAGTGATTCAACAGGGGAGGCTTTATACGAGCAGTACTTC.

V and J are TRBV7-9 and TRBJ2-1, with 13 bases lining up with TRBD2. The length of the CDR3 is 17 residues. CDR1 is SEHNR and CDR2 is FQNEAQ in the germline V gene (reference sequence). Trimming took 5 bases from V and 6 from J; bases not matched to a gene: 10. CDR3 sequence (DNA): TGTGCCAGCAGCCTGGGGACTAGCGGGACGAAGGGCAATGAGCAGTTCTTC. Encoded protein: CASSLGTSGTKGNEQFF.